Listed below are T cell receptor beta chains from one sample, sequenced in a study of cytomegalovirus exposure and HLA in healthy donors. Sequencing was performed with immunoSEQ multiplex PCR; in TCRdb, only in-frame clones are kept and a portion is missing. The sample shows roughly 330,000 clones, about 85% of them seen only once. The material sequenced was PBMCs. The origin of the receptors is a woman aged 25 to 39 in good health and CMV-seropositive. Both conserved end residues are trimmed from each CDR3. The size entry is marked missing in some rows and otherwise reads once, few, many or a size class.

TRBV5-1,TRBJ2-1,-,ASSLVSGSSYNEQF
TRBV5-1,TRBJ2-7,-,ASSAQTPGLAGPSYEQY
TRBV30,TRBJ2-3,-,AWSVGGGLDTQY
TRBV4-3,TRBJ1-2,-,ASSQDLGRTNYGYT
TRBV2,TRBJ2-7,-,ASSDFGGSSIEQY
TRBV5-1,TRBJ2-7,-,ASSLGGTYEQY
TRBV6-6,TRBJ1-1,once,ASRVGGTEAF
TRBV9,TRBJ2-2,-,ASSVARSGMSGELF
TRBV4-1,TRBJ1-1,-,ASSQELGQLSNTEAF
TRBV27,TRBJ1-2,-,ASSLSSSHGYT
TRBV4-1,TRBJ2-5,-,ASSQTSGAAQETQY
TRBV25-1,TRBJ2-4,-,ASSDPGTGKNIQY
TRBV5-4,TRBJ2-5,-,ASSLWQGGKTQY
TRBV6-1,TRBJ1-1,-,ASSIYREEAF
TRBV11-2,TRBJ2-7,-,ASSWRRAMEQY
TRBV15,TRBJ1-2,-,ATSGWDRESGYT
TRBV7-3,TRBJ1-6,-,ASSSRHDSPLH
TRBV10-3,TRBJ2-7,few,AIRTNYEQY
TRBV15,TRBJ1-5,-,ATSRDLSYSNQPQH
TRBV6-4,TRBJ1-2,-,ASSPGMNNYGYT
TRBV7-8,TRBJ2-1,-,ASSLAGGAYNEQF
TRBV7-3,TRBJ2-3,-,ASSLNPGTDTQY
TRBV6-1,TRBJ2-7,-,ASSAGFGYEQY
TRBV27,TRBJ2-2,-,ASSLNLGDRGRELF
TRBV28,TRBJ2-3,-,ASSSPYRLAGADTQY
TRBV30,TRBJ2-3,-,ACLTSGAGDTQY
TRBV10-2,TRBJ1-2,-,ASSARGGEYGYT
TRBV6-1,TRBJ1-4,-,ASSEYTDEKLF
TRBV5-4,TRBJ2-7,-,ASRRNPGTGVTGEQY
TRBV30,TRBJ2-7,-,AWSELQMQY
TRBV28,TRBJ2-4,-,ASGRGSLAKNIQY
TRBV19,TRBJ2-7,-,ASSSSPYEQY
TRBV2,TRBJ1-4,-,ASSEQGKKLF
TRBV9,TRBJ2-5,-,ASSATTSGGTQY
TRBV15,TRBJ1-1,-,ATSRDPGQGNTEAF